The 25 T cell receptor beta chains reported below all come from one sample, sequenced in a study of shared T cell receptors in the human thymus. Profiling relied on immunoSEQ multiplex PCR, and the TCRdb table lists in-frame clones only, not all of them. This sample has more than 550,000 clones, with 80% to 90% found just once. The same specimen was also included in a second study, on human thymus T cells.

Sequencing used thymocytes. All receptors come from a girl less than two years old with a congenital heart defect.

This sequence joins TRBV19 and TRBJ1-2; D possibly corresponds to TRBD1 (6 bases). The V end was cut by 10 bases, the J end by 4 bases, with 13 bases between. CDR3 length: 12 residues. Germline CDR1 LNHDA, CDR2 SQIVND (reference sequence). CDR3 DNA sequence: TGTGCCACCCGGACAGACTTCTATGGCTACACCTTC. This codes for CATRTDFYGYTF.

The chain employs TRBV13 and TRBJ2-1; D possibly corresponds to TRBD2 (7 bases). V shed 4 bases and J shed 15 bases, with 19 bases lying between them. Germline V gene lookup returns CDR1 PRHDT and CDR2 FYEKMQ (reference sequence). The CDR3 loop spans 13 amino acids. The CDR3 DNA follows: TGTGCCAGCAGCTCCTTGGCGGGGGCCACTAGGTTCTTC. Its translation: CASSSLAGATRFF.

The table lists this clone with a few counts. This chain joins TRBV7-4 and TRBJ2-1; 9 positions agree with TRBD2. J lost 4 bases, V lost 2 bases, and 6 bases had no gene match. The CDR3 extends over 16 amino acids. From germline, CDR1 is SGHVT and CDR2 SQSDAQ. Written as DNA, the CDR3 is TGTGCCAGCAGCTTACGGGCTAGCGGGGATTACAATGAGCAGTTCTTC. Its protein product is CASSLRASGDYNEQFF.

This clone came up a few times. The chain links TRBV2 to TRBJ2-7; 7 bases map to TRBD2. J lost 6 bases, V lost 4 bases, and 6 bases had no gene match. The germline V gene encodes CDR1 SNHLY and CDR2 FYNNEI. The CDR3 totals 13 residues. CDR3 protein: CASSGGEGFEQYF. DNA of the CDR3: TGTGCCAGCAGTGGGGGGGAGGGGTTCGAGCAGTACTTC.

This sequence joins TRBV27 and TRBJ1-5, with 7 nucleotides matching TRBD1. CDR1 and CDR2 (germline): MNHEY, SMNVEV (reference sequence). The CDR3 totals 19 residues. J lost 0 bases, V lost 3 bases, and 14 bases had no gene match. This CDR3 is CASSFHVKGAYDSNQPQHF. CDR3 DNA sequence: TGTGCCAGCAGTTTCCATGTCAAGGGGGCTTATGATAGCAATCAGCCCCAGCATTTT.

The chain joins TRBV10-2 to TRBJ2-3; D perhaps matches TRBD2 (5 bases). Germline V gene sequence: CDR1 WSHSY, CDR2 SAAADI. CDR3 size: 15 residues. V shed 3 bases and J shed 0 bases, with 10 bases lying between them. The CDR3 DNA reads TGCGCCAGCAGTGATGAGGGAGTGAGCACAGATACGCAGTATTTT. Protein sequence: CASSDEGVSTDTQYF.

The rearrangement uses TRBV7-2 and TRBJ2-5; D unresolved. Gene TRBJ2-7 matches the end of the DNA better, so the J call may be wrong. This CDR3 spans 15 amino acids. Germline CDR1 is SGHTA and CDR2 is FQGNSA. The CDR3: CASSHYPLRGYEQYF. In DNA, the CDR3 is TGTGCCAGCAGCCATTACCCACTGAGAGGCTACGAGCAGTACTTC.

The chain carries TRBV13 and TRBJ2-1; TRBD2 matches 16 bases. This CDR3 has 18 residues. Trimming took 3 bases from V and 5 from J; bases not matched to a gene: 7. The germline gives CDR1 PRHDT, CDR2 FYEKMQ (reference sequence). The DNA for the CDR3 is TGTGCCAGCAGCTTCGGGACTAGCGGGGGGGCCGGGCACAATGAGCAGTTCTTC. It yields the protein CASSFGTSGGAGHNEQFF.

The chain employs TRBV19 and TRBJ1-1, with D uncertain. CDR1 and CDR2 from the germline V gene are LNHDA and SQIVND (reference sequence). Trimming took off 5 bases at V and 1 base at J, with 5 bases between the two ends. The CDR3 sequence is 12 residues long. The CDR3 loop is CASSVGNTEAFF. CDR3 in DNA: TGTGCCAGTAGTGTCGGGAACACTGAAGCTTTCTTT.

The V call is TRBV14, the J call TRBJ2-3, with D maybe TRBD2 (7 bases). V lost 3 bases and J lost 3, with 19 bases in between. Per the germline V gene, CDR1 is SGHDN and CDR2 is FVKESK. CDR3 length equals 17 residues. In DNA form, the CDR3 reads TGTGCCAGCAGCCAGCGGGTTTCGGGGGGCCGGACAGATACGCAGTATTTT. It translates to CASSQRVSGGRTDTQYF.

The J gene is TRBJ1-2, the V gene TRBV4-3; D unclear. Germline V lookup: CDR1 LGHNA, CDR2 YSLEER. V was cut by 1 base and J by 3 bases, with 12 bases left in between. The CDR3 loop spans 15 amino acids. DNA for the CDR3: TGCGCCAGCAGCCAAGTTGGTGAGTCCGACTATGGCTACACCTTC. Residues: CASSQVGESDYGYTF.

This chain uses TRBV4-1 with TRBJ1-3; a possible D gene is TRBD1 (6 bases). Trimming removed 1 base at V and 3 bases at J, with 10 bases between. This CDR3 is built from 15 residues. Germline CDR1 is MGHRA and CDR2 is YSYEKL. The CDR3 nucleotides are TGCGCCAGCAGCCAAGGGGCAGGGGTTGGAAACACCATATATTTT. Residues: CASSQGAGVGNTIYF.

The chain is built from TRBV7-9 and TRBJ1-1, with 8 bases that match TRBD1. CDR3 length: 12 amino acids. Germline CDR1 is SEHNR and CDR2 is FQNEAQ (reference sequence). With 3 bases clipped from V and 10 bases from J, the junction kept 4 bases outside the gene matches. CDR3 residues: CASSFPGQGAFF. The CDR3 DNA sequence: TGTGCCAGCAGCTTCCCCGGACAGGGAGCTTTCTTT.

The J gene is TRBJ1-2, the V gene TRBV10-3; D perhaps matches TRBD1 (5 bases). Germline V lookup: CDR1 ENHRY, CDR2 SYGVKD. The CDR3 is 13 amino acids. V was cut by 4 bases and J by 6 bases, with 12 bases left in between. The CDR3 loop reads CAISGQSQNGYTF. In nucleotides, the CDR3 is TGTGCCATCAGTGGACAGTCCCAGAATGGCTACACCTTC.

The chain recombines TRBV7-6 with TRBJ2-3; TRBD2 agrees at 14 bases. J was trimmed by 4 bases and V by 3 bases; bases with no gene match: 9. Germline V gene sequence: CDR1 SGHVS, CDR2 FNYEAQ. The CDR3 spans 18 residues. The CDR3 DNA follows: TGTGCCAGCAGCTTTTTCGCCTGGGGACTAGCGGGGGCAGATACGCAGTATTTT. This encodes CASSFFAWGLAGADTQYF.

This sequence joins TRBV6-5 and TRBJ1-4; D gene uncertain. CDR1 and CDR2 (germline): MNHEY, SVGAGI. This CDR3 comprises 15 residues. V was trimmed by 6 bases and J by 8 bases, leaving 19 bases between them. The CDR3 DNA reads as TGTGCCAGCAGCCGAATCGGTGCGGTTGGGGAAAAACTGTTTTTT. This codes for CASSRIGAVGEKLFF.

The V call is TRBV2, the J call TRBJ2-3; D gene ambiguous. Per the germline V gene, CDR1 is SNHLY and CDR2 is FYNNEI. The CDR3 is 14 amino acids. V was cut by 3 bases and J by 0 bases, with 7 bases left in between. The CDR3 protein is CASSDQRSTDTQYF. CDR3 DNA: TGTGCCAGCAGTGATCAGCGAAGCACAGATACGCAGTATTTT.

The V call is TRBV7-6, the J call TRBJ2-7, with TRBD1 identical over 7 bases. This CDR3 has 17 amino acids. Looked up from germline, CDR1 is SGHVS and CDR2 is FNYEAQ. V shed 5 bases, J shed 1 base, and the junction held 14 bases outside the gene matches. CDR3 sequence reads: CASSQLPGQIESYEQYF. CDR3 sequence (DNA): TGTGCCAGCAGCCAACTCCCGGGACAGATCGAGTCCTACGAGCAGTACTTC.

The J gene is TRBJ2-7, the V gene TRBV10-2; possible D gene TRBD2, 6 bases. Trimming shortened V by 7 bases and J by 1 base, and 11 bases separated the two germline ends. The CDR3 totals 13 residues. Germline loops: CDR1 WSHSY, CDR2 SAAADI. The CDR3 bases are TGCGCCAGCAATAAAGGAGGGTCCTACGAGCAGTACTTC. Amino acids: CASNKGGSYEQYF.

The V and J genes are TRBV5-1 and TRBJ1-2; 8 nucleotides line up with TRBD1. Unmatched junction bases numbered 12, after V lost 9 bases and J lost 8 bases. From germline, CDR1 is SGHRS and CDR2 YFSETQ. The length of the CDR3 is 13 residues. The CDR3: CATPTGEGKGYTF. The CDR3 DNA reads TGCGCCACTCCGACAGGGGAGGGTAAGGGCTACACCTTC.

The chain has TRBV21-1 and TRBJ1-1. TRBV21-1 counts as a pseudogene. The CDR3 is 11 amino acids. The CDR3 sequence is CASSKEGRAFF. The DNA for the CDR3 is TGTGCCAGCAGCAAGGAAGGGAGAGCTTTCTTT.

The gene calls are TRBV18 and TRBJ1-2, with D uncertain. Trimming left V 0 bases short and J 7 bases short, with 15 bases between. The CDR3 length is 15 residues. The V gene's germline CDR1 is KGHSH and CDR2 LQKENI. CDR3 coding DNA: TGTGCCAGCTCACCACCGGTCAGGCCTTGTGGTGGCTACACCTTC. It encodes CASSPPVRPCGGYTF.

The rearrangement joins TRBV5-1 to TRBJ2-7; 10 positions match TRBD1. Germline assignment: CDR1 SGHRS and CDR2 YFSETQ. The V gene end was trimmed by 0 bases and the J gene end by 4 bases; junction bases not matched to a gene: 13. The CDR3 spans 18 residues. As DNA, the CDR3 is TGCGCCAGCAGCTTGGAAGACAGGGGGCTTGCAGTTCGATACGAGCAGTACTTC. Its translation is CASSLEDRGLAVRYEQYF.

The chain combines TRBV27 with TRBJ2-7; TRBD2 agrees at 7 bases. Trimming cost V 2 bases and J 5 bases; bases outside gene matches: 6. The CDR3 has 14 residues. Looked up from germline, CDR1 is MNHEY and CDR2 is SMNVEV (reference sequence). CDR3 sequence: CASSLRRGGNEQYF. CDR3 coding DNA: TGTGCCAGCAGTTTAAGGAGGGGAGGGAACGAGCAGTACTTC.

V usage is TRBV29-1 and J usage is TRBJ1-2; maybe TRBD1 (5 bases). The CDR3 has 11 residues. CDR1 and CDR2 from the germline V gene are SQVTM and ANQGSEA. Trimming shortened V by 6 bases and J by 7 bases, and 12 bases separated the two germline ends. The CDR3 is CSVADTLGYTF. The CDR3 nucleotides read TGCAGCGTCGCGGACACGCTTGGCTACACCTTC. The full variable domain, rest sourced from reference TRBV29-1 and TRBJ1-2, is SAVISQKPSRDICQRGTSLTIQCQVDSQVTMMFWYRQQPGQSLTLIATANQGSEATYESGFVIDKFPISRPNLTFSTLTVSNMSPEDSSIYLCSVADTLGYTFGSGTRLTVV.